The 3 T cell receptor beta chains in this list originate from one sample, sequenced in a study of T cell responses to AZD1222 COVID-19 vaccine. This table comes from immunoSEQ multiplex PCR, and its TCRdb copy is limited to in-frame clones, with some not included. This table holds about 210,000 clones, roughly 94% found once. The input for sequencing was peripheral blood, taken 28 days after the second dose of the MenACWY control vaccine. The receptors shown here come from an adult who received the MenACWY meningococcal vaccine as a control.

The genes are TRBV2 and TRBJ2-7, with a possible D match to TRBD1 (6 bases). CDR3 size: 14 residues. V was trimmed by 8 bases and J by 0 bases, leaving 14 bases between them. Germline CDR1 reads SNHLY; CDR2 reads FYNNEI. CDR3 DNA sequence: TGTGCCAGCCTCAGGGGCCTAAGCTCCTACGAGCAGTACTTC. Amino acids: CASLRGLSSYEQYF.

The chain recombines TRBV6-5 with TRBJ1-1; tentatively, D is TRBD1 (6 bases). There are 14 residues in the CDR3. Trimming stripped 6 bases from V and 5 bases from J, with 16 bases between. Germline loops: CDR1 MNHEY, CDR2 SVGAGI. CDR3 in DNA: TGTGCCAGCAGGATTCAACAGGGAGGGACTGAAGCTTTCTTT. Translating it yields CASRIQQGGTEAFF.

This clone was seen once. This chain connects TRBV5-4 to TRBJ1-5, with D hard to call. Germline lookup yields CDR1 SGHNT and CDR2 YYREEE (reference sequence). Trimming took off 2 bases at V and 5 bases at J, with 11 bases between the two ends. This CDR3 spans 14 amino acids. CDR3 nucleotides: TGTGCCAGCAGCTTACTGGGTACGGATCAGCCCCAGCATTTT. Translating it yields CASSLLGTDQPQHF.